A selection of T cell receptor beta chains follows, all from one sample in a study of blood T cell repertoires in COVID-19. Here immunoSEQ multiplex PCR was the method, and the copy in TCRdb shows in-frame clones only, minus some. The sample records thousands of clones, about 87% being singletons. Sequenced: peripheral blood. Source of these receptors: a human donor in a cohort sampled during active COVID-19. The CDR3 runs from the conserved cysteine through the conserved F or W. D genes are given only for firm matches. Some rows have no size entry. The others give once, few or many, or a class for an expanded clone.

CDR3nt,CDR3aa,j_gene,v_gene,d_gene,abundance
TGTGCCAGCAGCCGAGTTGGTCAGCGGGGGTACAATGAGCAGTTCTTC,CASSRVGQRGYNEQFF,TRBJ2-1,TRBV11-2,TRBD2,once
TGCGCCAGCAGTAAACAGGACCTATTAAGCTCCTACGAGCAGTACTTC,CASSKQDLLSSYEQYF,TRBJ2-7,TRBV4-1,-,-
TGTGCCAGCAGTCCCGAGGGGGCGCGATTAGGTGGCTACACCTTC,CASSPEGARLGGYTF,TRBJ1-2,TRBV6-5,TRBD1,-
TGCGCCAGCAGTCCGGCAGGGCCCAACAATGAGCAGTTCTTC,CASSPAGPNNEQFF,TRBJ2-1,TRBV10-1,-,-
TGCGCCAGCAGCTTCAGCGGCGCTAGCACAGATACGCAGTATTTT,CASSFSGASTDTQYF,TRBJ2-3,TRBV5-1,-,-
TGTGCCAGCAGTTTATACAGGGGGCACTACAATGAGCAGTTCTTC,CASSLYRGHYNEQFF,TRBJ2-1,TRBV27,TRBD1,-
TGTGCCAGCAGCAATACAGGGCAAGGTCATGGCTACACCTTC,CASSNTGQGHGYTF,TRBJ1-2,TRBV5-4,-,hyperexpanded
TGTGCCAGCAGCCAATTTACCGAAGCCGCTGAAGCTTTCTTT,CASSQFTEAAEAFF,TRBJ1-1,TRBV4-2,-,-
TGTGCCAGCAGAACGGGACAGGCGGCTTTCTTT,CASRTGQAAFF,TRBJ1-1,TRBV28,TRBD1,-
TGTGCCAGCTCGCGACAGGGTCCCTATAATTCACCCCTCCACTTT,CASSRQGPYNSPLHF,TRBJ1-6,TRBV2,TRBD1,-
TGTGCCAGCAGCACGACTAGCGGGATAACCGGGGAGCTGTTTTTT,CASSTTSGITGELFF,TRBJ2-2,TRBV11-2,TRBD2,once
TGTGCCAGCAGGAGAAGCCCTTCAAACACTGAAGCTTTCTTT,CASRRSPSNTEAFF,TRBJ1-1,TRBV6-5,-,-
TGTGCCAGCAGTGGACAGGAAAGCTCCTACAATGAGCAGTTCTTC,CASSGQESSYNEQFF,TRBJ2-1,TRBV2,-,-
TGTGCCAGCTCACCGTCGGGACTAGCGGTACCTCACAGCACAGATACGCAGTATTTT,CASSPSGLAVPHSTDTQYF,TRBJ2-3,TRBV18,TRBD2,-
TGTGCCAGCAGCTTAGATCCGACAGTCACAGATACGCAGTATTTT,CASSLDPTVTDTQYF,TRBJ2-3,TRBV11-2,-,-
TGCGCCAGCAGCTTGGAAGTCGGCACTGAAGCTTTCTTT,CASSLEVGTEAFF,TRBJ1-1,TRBV5-1,-,few
TGTGCCAGCAGTAAGACCGGGACAACAACCTACGAGCAGTACTTC,CASSKTGTTTYEQYF,TRBJ2-7,TRBV2,-,-
TGTGCCACCAGCAGAGGGTTAGAATACGAGCAGTACTTC,CATSRGLEYEQYF,TRBJ2-7,TRBV15,-,-
TGCGCCAGCAGCCCCGGGACTAGCGGGCCGTACCAAGAGACCCAGTACTTC,CASSPGTSGPYQETQYF,TRBJ2-5,TRBV5-1,TRBD2,-
TGCGCCAGCAGCTTGGCACAGGGGAACACTGAAGCTTTCTTT,CASSLAQGNTEAFF,TRBJ1-1,TRBV5-1,-,-
TGTGCCAGCTCACAAGCAGGGAGGGCTGGGGCCAACGTCCTGACTTTC,CASSQAGRAGANVLTF,TRBJ2-6,TRBV18,TRBD2,-
TGTGCCAGCAGCGGTCCGGGGAACACTGAAGCTTTCTTT,CASSGPGNTEAFF,TRBJ1-1,TRBV9,-,-
TGCGCCAGCAGCTTCGACAGGGGGCTCGGGGATGAGCAGTTCTTC,CASSFDRGLGDEQFF,TRBJ2-1,TRBV5-1,TRBD1,-
TGTGCCAGCAGCTTGGAAGCGGAGGGGCCCAATGAGCAGTTCTTC,CASSLEAEGPNEQFF,TRBJ2-1,TRBV5-6,-,-
TGTGCCAGCAGCAAGGGGACAGGGCTGAACACTGAAGCTTTCTTT,CASSKGTGLNTEAFF,TRBJ1-1,TRBV9,TRBD1,-
TGTGCCAGCAGCCAAGCCCAGTTAGCGGGAGGGTCGGATACGCAGTATTTT,CASSQAQLAGGSDTQYF,TRBJ2-3,TRBV3-1/TRBV3-2,TRBD2,-
TGTGCCAGCAGCGTAAGCTATCTCCAGGGGAGCCGGGAGCTGTTTTTT,CASSVSYLQGSRELFF,TRBJ2-2,TRBV9,-,-
TGTGCCAGCAGTTTTGCGGGAGGTTGGACTGAAGCTTTCTTT,CASSFAGGWTEAFF,TRBJ1-1,TRBV27,-,-
TGCGCCAGCAGCCTGACAGTATCCACTGAAGCTTTCTTT,CASSLTVSTEAFF,TRBJ1-1,TRBV4-1,-,-
TGTGCCAGCAGTTCATGGACAGGGAGGGGAAAGAGCTCCTACAATGAGCAGTTCTTC,CASSSWTGRGKSSYNEQFF,TRBJ2-1,TRBV9,-,-
TGCGCCAGCAGCCTATTCTTTCCGGGACAGGGTTGGGACGAGCAGTACTTC,CASSLFFPGQGWDEQYF,TRBJ2-7,TRBV10-1,TRBD1,-
TGTGCCTGGAGGCACACAGGGATACATGAGCAGTTCTTC,CAWRHTGIHEQFF,TRBJ2-1,TRBV30,-,once
TGTGCCAGTAGTATGTGGGAGCGTTTGAATGAGCAGTTCTTC,CASSMWERLNEQFF,TRBJ2-1,TRBV19,-,-
TGTGCCTGGAGTCGGGGAGGCCAAAGGGGCTACACCTTC,CAWSRGGQRGYTF,TRBJ1-2,TRBV30,-,-
TGCGCCAGCAGCTTGGGGGCTAGCGGACAAGAGACCCAGTACTTC,CASSLGASGQETQYF,TRBJ2-5,TRBV5-1,TRBD2,-
TGCGCCAGCAGCCCTTTCGGGGGATTCCAAGAGACCCAGTACTTC,CASSPFGGFQETQYF,TRBJ2-5,TRBV5-1,-,-
TGTGCCAGCAGTTTACGGGGGTGGTCTGAAGCTTTCTTT,CASSLRGWSEAFF,TRBJ1-1,TRBV27,-,-
TGTGCCAGCAGCTCACTAGGGGTGTTGGGGACAGACACTGAAGCTTTCTTT,CASSSLGVLGTDTEAFF,TRBJ1-1,TRBV11-3,TRBD1,-
TGTGCCAGCAGGCCCGGGACAGCTAACTATGGCTACACCTTC,CASRPGTANYGYTF,TRBJ1-2,TRBV28,TRBD1,-
TGTGCCAGCAGTGATTGGCTCACAGATACGCAGTATTTT,CASSDWLTDTQYF,TRBJ2-3,TRBV2,-,-
TGTGCCAGTAGCCTACAGGGTACTTCAGAGACCCAGTACTTC,CASSLQGTSETQYF,TRBJ2-5,TRBV19,-,once
TGTGCCAGCAGCCCCTACAGCGGTCGCGAGCAGTACTTC,CASSPYSGREQYF,TRBJ2-7,TRBV28,-,-